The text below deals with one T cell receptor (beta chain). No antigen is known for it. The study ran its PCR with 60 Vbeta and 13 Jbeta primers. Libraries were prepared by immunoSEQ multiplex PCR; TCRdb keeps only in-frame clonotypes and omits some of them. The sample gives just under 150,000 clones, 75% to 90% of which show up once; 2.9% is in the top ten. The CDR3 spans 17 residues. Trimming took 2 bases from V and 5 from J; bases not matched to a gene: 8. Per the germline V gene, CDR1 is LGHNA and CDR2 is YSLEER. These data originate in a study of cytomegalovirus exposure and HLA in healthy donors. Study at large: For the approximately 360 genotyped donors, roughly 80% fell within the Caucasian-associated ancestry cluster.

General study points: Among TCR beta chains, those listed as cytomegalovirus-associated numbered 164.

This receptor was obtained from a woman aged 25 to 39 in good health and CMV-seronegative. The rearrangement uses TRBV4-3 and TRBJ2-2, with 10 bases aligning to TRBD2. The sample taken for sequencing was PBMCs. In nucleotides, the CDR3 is TGCGCCAGCAGCCAACCCGTAGCGGGGGGTTGGACCGGGGAGCTGTTTTTT. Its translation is CASSQPVAGGWTGELFF.